This T cell receptor beta chain was recorded in a study of shared clonotypes between healthy human individuals. Study at large: Three plates each covered CD4 naive and memory; CD8 naive two, CD8 memory one.

As for this clone: Its target is not known.

Whole-study findings and limits: In contrast to clonotypes shared by all four donors, non-shared clonotypes had lower generation probabilities.

TCRdb keeps only in-frame clones here, not all; method: immunoSEQ multiplex PCR. This sample yields about 380,000 clones, of which 90% to 97% are seen a single time; about 0.32% belongs to the top ten. Trimming at V came to 3 bases and at J to 2 bases, leaving 5 bases not matched to a gene. Germline values: CDR1 KGHSH, CDR2 LQKENI. The CDR3 runs 16 residues. The J gene is TRBJ2-7, the V gene TRBV18, with 12 nucleotides matching TRBD2. Sequenced input: memory CD8+ T cells sorted from blood. Subset denoted: CD45RO+ cells pooled with CCR7-negative TemRA cells. The clonotype comes from a man aged 25-45 years in good health. In nucleotides, the CDR3 is TGTGCCAGCTCACCTTACGGACTAGCGGGAACCTACGAGCAGTACTTC. Translation gives CASSPYGLAGTYEQYF.